This T cell receptor beta chain originates from a study of radiation and T cells in renal cell carcinoma. Findings and limits, study-wide: In blood, top tumor clones expanded by 2 weeks, shrinking by 4.

This table comes from immunoSEQ multiplex PCR, and its TCRdb copy is limited to in-frame clones, with some not included. The sample carries some 150,000 clones, more than 70% recorded once. For this clone: Its antigen is undetermined.

Time point meaning: baseline pretreatment blood. The treatment: 15 Gy SBRT to primary tumor, nephrectomy 4 weeks later. Clear cell pathology was present in this patient's renal cell carcinoma. Trimming pared 3 bases from V and 7 bases from J, leaving 19 bases between. CDR3 length: 16 residues. Germline V gene lookup returns CDR1 SGHRS and CDR2 YFSETQ. The source of this sequence is a woman between 50 and 59 years old with renal cell carcinoma. The J gene is TRBJ2-2, the V gene TRBV5-1, with a weak D call TRBD2 (6 bases). The sample here was blood, taken from a patient whose treatment included radiotherapy and nephrectomy. The CDR3 coding sequence is TGCGCCAGCAGCTCGACGGGACCCCGCGGGGACGGGGAGCTGTTTTTT. It specifies CASSSTGPRGDGELFF.